This TCR beta chain originates from a study of blood T cell repertoires in COVID-19. Trimming cost V 1 base and J 3 bases, with 4 bases left between them. The CDR3 is 14 amino acids. Germline V gives CDR1 SNHLY, CDR2 FYNNEI. Only in-frame clones appear in the TCRdb table, and some are missing; sequencing was by immunoSEQ multiplex PCR. The sample has around 160,000 clones; more than 75% are singletons. Material: PBMCs or T cells enriched from blood (not recorded which). The chain joins TRBV2 to TRBJ1-6; unclear D gene. This TCR was recovered from a man in his forties who had recovered from COVID-19. The CDR3 is CASSEGHYNSPLHF. DNA for the CDR3: TGTGCCAGCAGTGAAGGTCACTATAATTCACCCCTCCACTTT.